Listed below are T cell receptor beta chains from one sample, sequenced in a study of shared clonotypes between healthy human individuals. The repertoire was sequenced with immunoSEQ multiplex PCR; TCRdb's copy has only in-frame clones and lacks some. The top ten clones hold 1.2% of a sample with under 2,000,000 clones, about 95% of them seen once. The material sequenced was naive CD8+ T cells sorted from blood. These receptors came from a man aged 18 to 29 in good health. The CDR3 runs from the conserved cysteine through the conserved F or W. Each record gives: clone size, V gene, D gene, J gene, CDR3 DNA, CDR3 protein. D genes are given only for firm matches. The size field is filled for only some rows; it gives once, few, many or a size class.

clone size: -
V gene: TRBV19
D gene: -
J gene: TRBJ1-2
CDR3 DNA: TGTGCCAGTAGTATAGAAAAGGCGTCCGGCGGCTACACCTTC
CDR3 protein: CASSIEKASGGYTF

clone size: -
V gene: TRBV6-1
D gene: -
J gene: TRBJ1-5
CDR3 DNA: TGTGCCAGCGAAACCCAAACGGGGTATCAGCCCCAGCATTTT
CDR3 protein: CASETQTGYQPQHF

clone size: -
V gene: TRBV28
D gene: -
J gene: TRBJ1-2
CDR3 DNA: TGTGCCAGCAGTTTAAGTGGGTCCTATGGCTACACCTTC
CDR3 protein: CASSLSGSYGYTF

clone size: -
V gene: TRBV2
D gene: -
J gene: TRBJ1-1
CDR3 DNA: TGTGCCAGCAGTGAAGCCTTTTCCGGGGTCATGAACACTGAAGCTTTCTTT
CDR3 protein: CASSEAFSGVMNTEAFF

clone size: -
V gene: TRBV7-8
D gene: TRBD1
J gene: TRBJ1-1
CDR3 DNA: TGTGCCAGCAGCCCAAGTGGGACAGGCAACACTGAAGCTTTCTTT
CDR3 protein: CASSPSGTGNTEAFF

clone size: -
V gene: TRBV5-4
D gene: TRBD2
J gene: TRBJ2-1
CDR3 DNA: TGTGCCAGCAGCCTCAGACTAGCGGGAGTCGATGAGCAGTTCTTC
CDR3 protein: CASSLRLAGVDEQFF

clone size: once
V gene: TRBV6-5
D gene: TRBD1
J gene: TRBJ2-1
CDR3 DNA: TGTGCCAGCGCGACCGGGACAGCCGGCAATGAGCAGTTCTTC
CDR3 protein: CASATGTAGNEQFF

clone size: -
V gene: TRBV6-1
D gene: -
J gene: TRBJ1-1
CDR3 DNA: TGTGCCAGCCAGGCAGGGCTTACTGAAGCTTTCTTT
CDR3 protein: CASQAGLTEAFF

clone size: -
V gene: TRBV27
D gene: TRBD2
J gene: TRBJ2-2
CDR3 DNA: TGTGCCAGCAGTCAGCCGACTAGCGAGAACACCGGGGAGCTGTTTTTT
CDR3 protein: CASSQPTSENTGELFF

clone size: -
V gene: TRBV7-9
D gene: TRBD1
J gene: TRBJ1-1
CDR3 DNA: TGTGCCAGCAGCTCAGACGACAGGGGCACTGAAGCTTTCTTT
CDR3 protein: CASSSDDRGTEAFF

clone size: -
V gene: TRBV20-1
D gene: -
J gene: TRBJ1-3
CDR3 DNA: TGCAGTGCTATATCTGGAAACACCATATATTTT
CDR3 protein: CSAISGNTIYF

clone size: -
V gene: TRBV4-1
D gene: -
J gene: TRBJ1-2
CDR3 DNA: TGCGCCAGCAGCCAAGGAAGGGGTTCCTCATATGGCTACACCTTC
CDR3 protein: CASSQGRGSSYGYTF

clone size: -
V gene: TRBV9
D gene: TRBD2
J gene: TRBJ2-7
CDR3 DNA: TGTGCCAGCAGCGTAGACGGTGGAGCGGGAAAACGCGAGCAGTACTTC
CDR3 protein: CASSVDGGAGKREQYF

clone size: once
V gene: TRBV6-5
D gene: -
J gene: TRBJ2-7
CDR3 DNA: TGTGCCAGCAGTCCCCGTAGTGGATTC
CDR3 protein: CASSPRSGF

clone size: few
V gene: TRBV19
D gene: TRBD1
J gene: TRBJ1-6
CDR3 DNA: TGTGCCGGAGGGACAGCAAATTCACCCCTCCACTTT
CDR3 protein: CAGGTANSPLHF

clone size: few
V gene: TRBV6-5
D gene: TRBD1
J gene: TRBJ2-7
CDR3 DNA: TGTGCCAGCAGTTACTCGGACAGGGGATACGAGCAGTACTTC
CDR3 protein: CASSYSDRGYEQYF

clone size: -
V gene: TRBV2
D gene: TRBD1
J gene: TRBJ1-6
CDR3 DNA: TGTGCCAGCGCGAACTCGGGACAGGGCTTCTATAATTCACCCCTCCACTTT
CDR3 protein: CASANSGQGFYNSPLHF

clone size: -
V gene: TRBV28
D gene: -
J gene: TRBJ1-2
CDR3 DNA: TGTGCCAGCAGTTTTGATTCAGGGTATGGCTACACCTTC
CDR3 protein: CASSFDSGYGYTF

clone size: -
V gene: TRBV10-3
D gene: -
J gene: TRBJ2-3
CDR3 DNA: TGTGCCATCAGTGTGGGCCCCAAGGGGGAGGGAACTGACACAGATACGCAGTATTTT
CDR3 protein: CAISVGPKGEGTDTDTQYF

clone size: -
V gene: TRBV5-1
D gene: -
J gene: TRBJ2-4
CDR3 DNA: TGCGCCAGCAGCCCAGGCGTTGGCGGATCGGACATTCAGTACTTC
CDR3 protein: CASSPGVGGSDIQYF

clone size: -
V gene: TRBV27
D gene: -
J gene: TRBJ1-1
CDR3 DNA: TGTGCCAGCAGGCTGGGGGGCCAATACACGAACACTGAAGCTTTCTTT
CDR3 protein: CASRLGGQYTNTEAFF

clone size: once
V gene: TRBV2
D gene: -
J gene: TRBJ1-6
CDR3 DNA: TGTGCCAGCAGCCCTGGCGGGGACACCAATTCACCCCTCCACTTT
CDR3 protein: CASSPGGDTNSPLHF

clone size: -
V gene: TRBV30
D gene: -
J gene: TRBJ1-2
CDR3 DNA: TGTGCCTGGAGTGTCGGCCAGCATGGCTACACCTTC
CDR3 protein: CAWSVGQHGYTF

clone size: -
V gene: TRBV7-6
D gene: -
J gene: TRBJ1-1
CDR3 DNA: TGTGCCAGCAGCTTAGGGGTCGGGGTTTTGAACACTGAAGCTTTCTTT
CDR3 protein: CASSLGVGVLNTEAFF